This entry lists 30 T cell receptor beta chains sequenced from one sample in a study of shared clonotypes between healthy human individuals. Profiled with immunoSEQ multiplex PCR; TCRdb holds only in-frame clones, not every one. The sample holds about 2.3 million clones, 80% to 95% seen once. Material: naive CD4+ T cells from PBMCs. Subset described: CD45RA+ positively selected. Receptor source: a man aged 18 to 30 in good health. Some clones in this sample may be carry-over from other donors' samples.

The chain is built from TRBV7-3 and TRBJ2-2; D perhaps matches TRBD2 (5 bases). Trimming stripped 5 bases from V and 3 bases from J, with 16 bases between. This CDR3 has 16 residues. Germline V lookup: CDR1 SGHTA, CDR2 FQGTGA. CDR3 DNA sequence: TGTGCCAGCAGCCCCACCCCAGCGGACTACACCGGGGAGCTGTTTTTT. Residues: CASSPTPADYTGELFF.

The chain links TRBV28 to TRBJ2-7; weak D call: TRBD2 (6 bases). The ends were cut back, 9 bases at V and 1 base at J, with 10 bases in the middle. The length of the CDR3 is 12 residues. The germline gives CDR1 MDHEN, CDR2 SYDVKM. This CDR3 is CASAGSSYEQYF. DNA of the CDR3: TGTGCCAGTGCGGGGTCATCCTACGAGCAGTACTTC. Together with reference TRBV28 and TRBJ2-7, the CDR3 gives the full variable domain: DVKVTQSSRYLVKRTGEKVFLECVQDMDHENMFWYRQDPGLGLRLIYFSYDVKMKEKGDIPEGYSVSREKKERFSLILESASTNQTSMYLCASAGSSYEQYFGPGTRLTVT.

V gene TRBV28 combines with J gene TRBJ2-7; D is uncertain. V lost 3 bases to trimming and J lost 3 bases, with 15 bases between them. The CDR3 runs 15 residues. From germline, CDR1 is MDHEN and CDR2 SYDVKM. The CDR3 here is CASSFSGRKYYEQYF. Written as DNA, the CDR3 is TGTGCCAGCAGTTTCTCGGGCAGAAAATACTACGAGCAGTACTTC.

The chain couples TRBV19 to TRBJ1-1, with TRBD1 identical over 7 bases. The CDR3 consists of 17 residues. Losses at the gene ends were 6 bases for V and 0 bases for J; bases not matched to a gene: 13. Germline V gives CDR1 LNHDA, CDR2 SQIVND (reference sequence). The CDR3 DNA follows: TGTGCCAGTAGCCTCAACCCGGGACAGAAAATGAACACTGAAGCTTTCTTT. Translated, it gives CASSLNPGQKMNTEAFF.

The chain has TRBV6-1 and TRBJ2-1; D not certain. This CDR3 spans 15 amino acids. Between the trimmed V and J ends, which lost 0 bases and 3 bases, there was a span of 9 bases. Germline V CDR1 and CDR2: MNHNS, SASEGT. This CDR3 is CASSEAGFGYNEQFF. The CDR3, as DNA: TGTGCCAGCAGTGAAGCCGGGTTCGGCTACAATGAGCAGTTCTTC.

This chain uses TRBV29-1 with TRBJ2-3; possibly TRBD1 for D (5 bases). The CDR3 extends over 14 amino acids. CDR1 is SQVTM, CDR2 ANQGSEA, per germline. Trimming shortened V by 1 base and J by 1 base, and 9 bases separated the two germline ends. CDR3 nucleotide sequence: TGCAGCGTTGAAGGCAGGGTGGGCACAGATACGCAGTATTTT. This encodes CSVEGRVGTDTQYF.

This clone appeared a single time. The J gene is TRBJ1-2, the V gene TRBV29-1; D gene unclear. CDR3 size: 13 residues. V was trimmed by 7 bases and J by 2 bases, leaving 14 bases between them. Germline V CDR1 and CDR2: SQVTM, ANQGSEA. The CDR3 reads CSALTDPNYGYTF. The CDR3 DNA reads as TGCAGCGCTTTGACGGACCCGAACTATGGCTACACCTTC.

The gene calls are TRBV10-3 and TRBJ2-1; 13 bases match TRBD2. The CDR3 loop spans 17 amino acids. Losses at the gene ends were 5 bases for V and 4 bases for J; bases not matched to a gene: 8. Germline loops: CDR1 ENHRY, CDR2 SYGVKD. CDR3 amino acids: CAISLTSGRALYNEQFF. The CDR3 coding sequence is TGTGCCATCAGTCTAACTAGCGGGAGGGCCCTTTACAATGAGCAGTTCTTC.

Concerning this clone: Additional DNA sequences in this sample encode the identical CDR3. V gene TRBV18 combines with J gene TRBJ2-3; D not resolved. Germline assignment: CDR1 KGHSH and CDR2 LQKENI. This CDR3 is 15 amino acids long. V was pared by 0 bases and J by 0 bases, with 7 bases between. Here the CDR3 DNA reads TGTGCCAGCTCACCACCCTCTACTAGCACAGATACGCAGTATTTT. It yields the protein CASSPPSTSTDTQYF.

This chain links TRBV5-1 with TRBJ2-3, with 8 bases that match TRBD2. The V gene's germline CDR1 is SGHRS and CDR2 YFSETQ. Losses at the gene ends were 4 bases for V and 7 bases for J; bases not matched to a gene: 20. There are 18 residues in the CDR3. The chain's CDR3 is CASSPTPHSGTTLNTQYF. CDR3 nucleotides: TGCGCCAGCAGCCCTACCCCTCATAGCGGGACTACGCTAAATACGCAGTATTTT.

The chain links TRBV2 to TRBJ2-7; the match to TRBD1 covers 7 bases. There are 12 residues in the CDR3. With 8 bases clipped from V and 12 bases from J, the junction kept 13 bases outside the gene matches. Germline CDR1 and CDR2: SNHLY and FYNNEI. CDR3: CASGIDRVRPYF. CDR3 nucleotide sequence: TGTGCCAGCGGGATTGACAGGGTTCGGCCGTACTTC.

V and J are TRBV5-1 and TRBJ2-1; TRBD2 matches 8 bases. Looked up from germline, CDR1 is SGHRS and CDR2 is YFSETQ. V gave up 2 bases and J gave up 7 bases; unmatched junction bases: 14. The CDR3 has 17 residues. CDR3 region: CASSFQFAGTGGNEQFF. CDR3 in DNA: TGCGCCAGCAGCTTTCAATTTGCCGGGACGGGGGGGAATGAGCAGTTCTTC.

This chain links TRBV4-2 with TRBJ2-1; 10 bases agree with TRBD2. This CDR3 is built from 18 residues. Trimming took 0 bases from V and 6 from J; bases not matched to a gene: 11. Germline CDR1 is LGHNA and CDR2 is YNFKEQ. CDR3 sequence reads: CASSQDLLAGVRGNEQFF. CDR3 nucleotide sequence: TGTGCCAGCAGCCAAGATTTGCTAGCGGGAGTAAGAGGCAATGAGCAGTTCTTC.

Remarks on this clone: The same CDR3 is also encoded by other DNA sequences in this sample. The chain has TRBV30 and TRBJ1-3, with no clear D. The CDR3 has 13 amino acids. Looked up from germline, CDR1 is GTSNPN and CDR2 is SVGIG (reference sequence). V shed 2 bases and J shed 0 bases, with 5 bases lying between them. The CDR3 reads CAWSRSSGNTIYF. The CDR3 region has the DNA TGTGCCTGGAGTAGGTCCTCTGGAAACACCATATATTTT.

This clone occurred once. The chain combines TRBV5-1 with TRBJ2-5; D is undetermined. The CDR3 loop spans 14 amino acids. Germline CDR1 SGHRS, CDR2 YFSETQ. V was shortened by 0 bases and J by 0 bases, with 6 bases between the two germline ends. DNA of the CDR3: TGCGCCAGCAGCTTGGTGCCCAACCAAGAGACCCAGTACTTC. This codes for CASSLVPNQETQYF.

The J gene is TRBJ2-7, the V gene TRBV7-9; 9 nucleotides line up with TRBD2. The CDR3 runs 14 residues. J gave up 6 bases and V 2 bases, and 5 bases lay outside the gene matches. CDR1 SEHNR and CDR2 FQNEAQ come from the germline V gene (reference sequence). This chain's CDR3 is CASSLLAGSGEQYF. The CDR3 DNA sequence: TGTGCCAGCAGCTTACTAGCGGGATCAGGCGAGCAGTACTTC.

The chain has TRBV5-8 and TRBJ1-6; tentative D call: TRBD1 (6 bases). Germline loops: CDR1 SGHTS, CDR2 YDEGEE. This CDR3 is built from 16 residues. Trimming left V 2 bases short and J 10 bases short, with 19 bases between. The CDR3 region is CASSFRGGQRGSPLHF. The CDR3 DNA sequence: TGTGCCAGCAGCTTCCGCGGGGGGCAGCGCGGCTCACCCCTCCACTTT. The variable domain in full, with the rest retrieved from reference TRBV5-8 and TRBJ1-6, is EAGVTQSPTHLIKTRGQQATLRCSPISGHTSVYWYQQALGLGLQFLLWYDEGEERNRGNFPPRFSGRQFPNYSSELNVNALELEDSALYLCASSFRGGQRGSPLHFGNGTRLTVT.

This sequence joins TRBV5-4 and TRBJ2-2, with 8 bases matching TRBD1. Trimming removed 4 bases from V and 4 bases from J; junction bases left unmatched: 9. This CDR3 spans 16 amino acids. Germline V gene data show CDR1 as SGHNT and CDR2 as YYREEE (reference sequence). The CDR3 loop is CASSPGQGRTTGELFF. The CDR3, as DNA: TGTGCCAGCAGCCCCGGACAGGGACGAACCACCGGGGAGCTGTTTTTT.

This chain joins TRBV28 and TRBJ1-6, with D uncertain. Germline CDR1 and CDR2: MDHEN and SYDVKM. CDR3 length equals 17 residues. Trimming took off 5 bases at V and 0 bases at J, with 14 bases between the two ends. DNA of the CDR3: TGTGCCAGCAGTCCTCAGACACCTATCTCCTATAATTCACCCCTCCACTTT. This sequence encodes CASSPQTPISYNSPLHF.

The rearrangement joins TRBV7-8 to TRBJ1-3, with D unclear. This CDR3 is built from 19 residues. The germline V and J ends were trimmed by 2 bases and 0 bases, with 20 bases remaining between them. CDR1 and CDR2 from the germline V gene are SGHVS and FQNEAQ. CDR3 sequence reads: CASSLNRWQQPGSGNTIYF. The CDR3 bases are TGTGCCAGCAGCTTAAATCGGTGGCAGCAGCCCGGCTCTGGAAACACCATATATTTT. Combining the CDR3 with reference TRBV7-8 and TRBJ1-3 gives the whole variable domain GAGVSQSPRYKVAKRGQDVALRCDPISGHVSLFWYQQALGQGPEFLTYFQNEAQLDKSGLPSDRFFAERPEGSVSTLKIQRTQQEDSAVYLCASSLNRWQQPGSGNTIYFGEGSWLTVV.

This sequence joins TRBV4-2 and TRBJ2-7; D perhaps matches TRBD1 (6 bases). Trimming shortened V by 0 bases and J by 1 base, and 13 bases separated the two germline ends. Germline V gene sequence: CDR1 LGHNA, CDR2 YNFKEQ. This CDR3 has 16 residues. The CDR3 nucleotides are TGTGCCAGCAGCCAAGACGCCGGGACACGTTCCTACGAGCAGTACTTC. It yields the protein CASSQDAGTRSYEQYF.

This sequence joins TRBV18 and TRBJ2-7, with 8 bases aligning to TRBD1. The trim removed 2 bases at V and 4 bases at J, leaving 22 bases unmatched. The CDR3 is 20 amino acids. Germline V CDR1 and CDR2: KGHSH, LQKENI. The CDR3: CASSPYSSPVGGQEKYEQYF. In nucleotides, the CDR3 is TGTGCCAGCTCACCATATTCCTCCCCCGTGGGGGGACAGGAGAAATACGAGCAGTACTTC.

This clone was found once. CDR3: CASSRDGRTLSSYEQYF. The CDR3, as DNA: TGTGCCAGCAGCCGTGACGGCAGGACACTCAGCTCCTACGAGCAGTACTTC. The chain links TRBV7-9 to TRBJ2-7; D is possibly TRBD1 (5 bases). There are 17 residues in the CDR3. Germline-derived CDR1 and CDR2 are SEHNR and FQNEAQ (reference sequence). V dropped 5 bases and J dropped 0 bases, with 20 bases sitting between them.

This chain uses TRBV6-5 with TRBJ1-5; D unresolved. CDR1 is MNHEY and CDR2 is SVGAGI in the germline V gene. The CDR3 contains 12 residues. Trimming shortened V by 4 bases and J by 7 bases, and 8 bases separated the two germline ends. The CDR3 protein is CASSFRQQPQHF. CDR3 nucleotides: TGTGCCAGCAGTTTCCGCCAACAGCCCCAGCATTTT.

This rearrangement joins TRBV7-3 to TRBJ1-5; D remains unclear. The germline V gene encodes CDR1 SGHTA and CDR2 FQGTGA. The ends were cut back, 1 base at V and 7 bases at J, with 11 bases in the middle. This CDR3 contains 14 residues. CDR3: CASSLRSGEQPQHF. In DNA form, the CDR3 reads TGTGCCAGCAGCTTAAGGAGTGGGGAACAGCCCCAGCATTTT.

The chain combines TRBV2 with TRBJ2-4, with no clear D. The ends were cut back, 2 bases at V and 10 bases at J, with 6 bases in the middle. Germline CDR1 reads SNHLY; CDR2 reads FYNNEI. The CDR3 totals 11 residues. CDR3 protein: CASSESLIQYF. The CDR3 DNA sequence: TGTGCCAGCAGTGAAAGTTTAATTCAGTACTTC.

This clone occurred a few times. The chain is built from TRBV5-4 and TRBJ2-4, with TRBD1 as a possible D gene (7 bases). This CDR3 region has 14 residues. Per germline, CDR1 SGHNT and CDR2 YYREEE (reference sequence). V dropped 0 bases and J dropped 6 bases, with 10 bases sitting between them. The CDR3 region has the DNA TGTGCCAGCAGCTTGGGACAGGGAGGAAACATTCAGTACTTC. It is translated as CASSLGQGGNIQYF.

The CDR3 is CAISESPGASYGYTF. In nucleotides, the CDR3 is TGTGCCATCAGTGAGTCTCCCGGGGCCTCCTATGGCTACACCTTC. The chain employs TRBV10-3 and TRBJ1-2; tentative D call: TRBD1 (5 bases). V was pared by 0 bases and J by 4 bases, with 12 bases between. The CDR3 extends over 15 amino acids. Germline V gene data show CDR1 as ENHRY and CDR2 as SYGVKD.

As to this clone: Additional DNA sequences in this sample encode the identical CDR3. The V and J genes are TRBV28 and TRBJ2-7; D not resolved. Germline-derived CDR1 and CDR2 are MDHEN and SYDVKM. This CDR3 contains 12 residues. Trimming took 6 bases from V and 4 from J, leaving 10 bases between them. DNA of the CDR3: TGTGCCAGCAGCTTAGGGCTATACGAGCAGTACTTC. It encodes CASSLGLYEQYF.

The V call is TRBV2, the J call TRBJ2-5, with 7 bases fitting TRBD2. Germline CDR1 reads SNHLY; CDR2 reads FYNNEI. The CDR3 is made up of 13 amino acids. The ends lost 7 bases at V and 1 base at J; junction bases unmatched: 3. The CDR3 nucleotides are TGTGCCAGCAATCCTAGCGGCCAAGAGACCCAGTACTTC. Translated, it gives CASNPSGQETQYF. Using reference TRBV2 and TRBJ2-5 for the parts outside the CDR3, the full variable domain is EPEVTQTPSHQVTQMGQEVILRCVPISNHLYFYWYRQILGQKVEFLVSFYNNEISEKSEIFDDQFSVERPDGSNFTLKIRSTKLEDSAMYFCASNPSGQETQYFGPGTRLLVL.